These 26 T cell receptor beta chains originate from one sample sequenced in a study of early T cells in non-severe SARS-CoV-2 infection. One entry per CDR3 protein, called by TCRdb with MiXCR from the 5' RACE reads. The data hold under 70,000 distinct CDR3 sequences, with approximately 5.6% observed a single time. The sequencing sample was made of whole blood. These receptors came from an adult who was a healthcare worker with PCR-confirmed SARS-CoV-2 infection or an uninfected control (not recorded which).

This clonotype was recorded many times. The chain carries TRBV29-1 and TRBJ1-5, with unresolved D. Between the trimmed V and J ends, which lost 4 bases and 6 bases, there was a span of 10 bases. Germline loops: CDR1 SQVTM, CDR2 ANQGSEA. This CDR3 spans 12 amino acids. CDR3 bases: TGCAGCGTTGGGGCCGTGGGTCAGCCCCAGCATTTT. Translation gives CSVGAVGQPQHF.

This clonotype has ten or more counts. J is TRBJ1-1 and V is TRBV9; D gene ambiguous. CDR1 and CDR2 (germline): SGDLS, YYNGEE. V was cut by 0 bases and J by 4 bases, with 10 bases left in between. The CDR3 covers 14 residues. Here the CDR3 reads CASSVATVSTEAFF. CDR3 DNA: TGTGCCAGCAGCGTAGCTACAGTCTCCACTGAAGCTTTCTTT.

This clonotype has just a few counts. The V gene is TRBV5-5, the J gene TRBJ2-4; 10 bases are a match to TRBD2. The germline CDR1 and CDR2 sequences are SGHKS and YYEKEE (reference sequence). There are 14 residues in the CDR3. V was clipped by 3 bases and J by 8 bases; unmatched bases: 5. DNA of the CDR3: TGTGCCAGCAGCTCCTCTAGCGGGAGAGACATTCAGTACTTC. As protein: CASSSSSGRDIQYF.

In this sample, this clonotype turned up many times. The rearrangement links TRBV28 to TRBJ2-6; the D gene is possibly TRBD1 (5 bases). CDR1 and CDR2 from the germline V gene are MDHEN and SYDVKM. The CDR3 has 15 amino acids. Trimming took off 1 base at V and 3 bases at J, with 7 bases between the two ends. The CDR3 DNA is TGTGCCAGCAGTTTATCAGGGCTTGGGGCCAACGTCCTGACTTTC. Encoded protein: CASSLSGLGANVLTF.

This clonotype was counted ten times or more. This chain uses TRBV27 with TRBJ1-5; possibly TRBD1 for D (5 bases). CDR3 size: 14 residues. V was clipped by 3 bases and J by 7 bases, with 13 bases between them. The germline V gene has CDR1 MNHEY and CDR2 SMNVEV (reference sequence). CDR3 nucleotide sequence: TGTGCCAGCAGTTTTTCCGGGGCAGAACAGCCCCAGCATTTT. It codes for CASSFSGAEQPQHF.

This clonotype was observed a few times. CDR3 loop: CASSELGGGEQYF. CDR3 nucleotides: TGTGCCAGCAGTGAATTGGGAGGCGGCGAGCAGTACTTC. The chain carries TRBV2 and TRBJ2-7; D is perhaps TRBD2 (6 bases). Looked up from germline, CDR1 is SNHLY and CDR2 is FYNNEI. The CDR3 totals 13 residues. The germline V and J ends were trimmed by 2 bases and 6 bases, with 11 bases remaining between them.

This clonotype was counted between two and nine times. The genes are TRBV6-6 and TRBJ2-2; TRBD1 might be the D (6 bases). The germline V gene has CDR1 MNHNY and CDR2 SVGAGI (reference sequence). V was pared by 6 bases and J by 3 bases, with 17 bases between. The CDR3 contains 16 residues. CDR3 coding DNA: TGTGCCAGCAGGCCCCTCACAGGGAGCGACACCGGGGAGCTGTTTTTT. Its translation is CASRPLTGSDTGELFF.

The table lists this clonotype with a few counts. The V gene is TRBV4-2, the J gene TRBJ2-5; TRBD2 matches at 8 bases. CDR1 is LGHNA, CDR2 YNFKEQ, per germline. The CDR3 totals 17 residues. Trimming took 0 bases from V and 5 from J; bases not matched to a gene: 11. The CDR3 DNA is TGTGCCAGCAGCCAAGATCTGGATAGCGGGGAATGGGAGACCCAGTACTTC. Amino acids: CASSQDLDSGEWETQYF.

This clonotype appeared many times. The chain couples TRBV13 to TRBJ2-7; 11 nucleotides match TRBD1. With 5 bases clipped from V and 5 bases from J, the junction kept 11 bases outside the gene matches. This CDR3 region has 16 residues. CDR1 and CDR2 (germline): PRHDT, FYEKMQ (reference sequence). The CDR3 is CASSRFRDRGGNEQYF. CDR3 DNA: TGTGCCAGCAGCCGCTTCCGGGACAGGGGGGGAAACGAGCAGTACTTC.

This clonotype showed up many times. V is TRBV7-3 and J is TRBJ2-7, with a possible D match to TRBD2 (5 bases). Germline-derived CDR1 and CDR2 are SGHTA and FQGTGA. The CDR3 is 13 amino acids. Trimming took off 0 bases at V and 9 bases at J, with 12 bases between the two ends. The CDR3 DNA is TGTGCCAGCAGCTTAACGTCTAGCTCCGGGCAGTACTTC. Protein sequence: CASSLTSSSGQYF.

This clonotype was observed at least ten times. The gene calls are TRBV7-3 and TRBJ2-5, with 9 bases identical to TRBD2. Germline CDR1 reads SGHTA; CDR2 reads FQGTGA. The CDR3 extends over 15 amino acids. Losses at the gene ends were 6 bases for V and 4 bases for J; bases not matched to a gene: 9. The CDR3 reads CASSRAGGDRETQYF. The CDR3 DNA sequence: TGTGCCAGCAGTCGAGCGGGGGGAGACCGAGAGACCCAGTACTTC.

This clonotype was seen at least ten times. The V call is TRBV28, the J call TRBJ2-7, with 7 nucleotides matching TRBD2. V shed 5 bases, J shed 4 bases, and the junction held 14 bases outside the gene matches. The CDR3 loop spans 16 amino acids. Germline assignment: CDR1 MDHEN and CDR2 SYDVKM. CDR3: CASSTPGLPHLYEQYF. In DNA form, the CDR3 reads TGTGCCAGCAGTACACCGGGACTACCTCACTTATACGAGCAGTACTTC.

V is TRBV13 and J is TRBJ2-5; D may be TRBD1 (5 bases). The V end lost 1 base, the J end lost 3 bases, and 6 bases lay between the germline ends. Germline lookup yields CDR1 PRHDT and CDR2 FYEKMQ (reference sequence). The CDR3 consists of 13 residues. CDR3 in DNA: TGTGCCAGCAGCTTAGTAGGGGAAGAGACCCAGTACTTC. Translated, it gives CASSLVGEETQYF.

This clonotype showed up many times. This chain joins TRBV20-1 and TRBJ1-5, with unresolved D. CDR3 length: 14 amino acids. CDR1 is DFQATT and CDR2 is SNEGSKA in the germline V gene (reference sequence). Trimming pared 0 bases from V and 0 bases from J, leaving 6 bases between. The CDR3 coding sequence is TGCAGTGCTAGAGACAGTTATAGCAATCAGCCCCAGCATTTT. Encoded protein: CSARDSYSNQPQHF.

This clonotype was found many times. V usage is TRBV2 and J usage is TRBJ2-5, with 12 bases aligning to TRBD2. The J segment lost 2 bases and the V segment lost 1 base, leaving 5 bases of the junction unmatched. This CDR3 spans 17 amino acids. The germline V gene has CDR1 SNHLY and CDR2 FYNNEI. CDR3 DNA: TGTGCCAGCAGTGAAGTAGTAGGACTAGCGGGGCAAGAGACCCAGTACTTC. Its translation: CASSEVVGLAGQETQYF. Full variable domain (remainder filled in from reference TRBV2 and TRBJ2-5): EPEVTQTPSHQVTQMGQEVILRCVPISNHLYFYWYRQILGQKVEFLVSFYNNEISEKSEIFDDQFSVERPDGSNFTLKIRSTKLEDSAMYFCASSEVVGLAGQETQYFGPGTRLLVL.

This clonotype was seen ten or more times. The chain joins TRBV9 to TRBJ2-7; D may be TRBD1 or TRBD2 (5 bases each). From germline, CDR1 is SGDLS and CDR2 YYNGEE. The CDR3 sequence is 13 residues long. Trimming stripped 2 bases from V and 6 bases from J, with 12 bases between. CDR3 in amino acids: CASSVGFGTEQYF. CDR3 nucleotides: TGTGCCAGCAGCGTCGGGTTCGGGACCGAGCAGTACTTC.

The chain carries TRBV20-1 and TRBJ2-2; D gene ambiguous. V was clipped by 0 bases and J by 7 bases, with 3 bases between them. Germline V gene lookup returns CDR1 DFQATT and CDR2 SNEGSKA (reference sequence). The length of the CDR3 is 11 residues. CDR3 amino acids: CSAREDGELFF. CDR3 bases: TGCAGTGCTAGAGAGGACGGGGAGCTGTTTTTT.

This clonotype was found many times. The J gene is TRBJ1-1, the V gene TRBV5-6; D is ambiguous. This CDR3 is 15 amino acids long. CDR1 and CDR2 from the germline V gene are SGHDT and YYEEEE. V dropped 1 base and J dropped 5 bases, with 15 bases sitting between them. DNA of the CDR3: TGTGCCAGCAGCTTGAGGACCACGGGAGCGACTGAAGCTTTCTTT. This gives the protein CASSLRTTGATEAFF.

The J gene is TRBJ2-7, the V gene TRBV14; D remains ambiguous. The germline V and J ends were trimmed by 4 bases and 3 bases, with 7 bases remaining between them. The CDR3 consists of 12 residues. CDR1 SGHDN and CDR2 FVKESK come from the germline V gene. The CDR3 loop is CASSPTVYEQYF. DNA for the CDR3: TGTGCCAGCAGCCCGACGGTCTACGAGCAGTACTTC.

This clonotype occurred many times. The chain combines TRBV12-3 or TRBV12-4 with TRBJ2-7; 9 bases match TRBD1. The trim removed 5 bases at V and 4 bases at J, leaving 9 bases unmatched. CDR3 length: 15 amino acids. The CDR3 nucleotides are TGTGCCAGCAGTCCATCGACAGGGGGGCCTTACGAGCAGTACTTC. This sequence encodes CASSPSTGGPYEQYF.

The table lists this clonotype with a few counts. As DNA, the CDR3 is TGTGCCAGCAGCGTACGGACCGGGACAGGGTCAGAAAAACTGTTTTTT. Translation: CASSVRTGTGSEKLFF. V gene TRBV5-5 combines with J gene TRBJ1-4, with 9 bases that match TRBD1. After removal of 4 bases from V and 8 bases from J, the junction contained 12 bases not matched to a gene. The germline gives CDR1 SGHKS, CDR2 YYEKEE (reference sequence). The CDR3 spans 16 residues.

The sample holds a few counts of this clonotype. V and J are TRBV2 and TRBJ2-3, with D possibly being TRBD1 or TRBD2 (5 bases each). This CDR3 is 11 amino acids long. Germline CDR1 reads SNHLY; CDR2 reads FYNNEI. V was shortened by 11 bases and J by 3 bases, with 9 bases between the two germline ends. CDR3 sequence reads: CAAEGTDTQYF. The CDR3 DNA reads as TGTGCCGCCGAGGGGACAGATACGCAGTATTTT. The entire variable domain, with the rest obtained from reference TRBV2 and TRBJ2-3, is as follows: EPEVTQTPSHQVTQMGQEVILRCVPISNHLYFYWYRQILGQKVEFLVSFYNNEISEKSEIFDDQFSVERPDGSNFTLKIRSTKLEDSAMYFCAAEGTDTQYFGPGTRLTVL.

This clonotype was counted between two and nine times. The rearrangement joins TRBV28 to TRBJ1-4; 8 bases fit TRBD1. Germline CDR1 reads MDHEN; CDR2 reads SYDVKM. CDR3 length equals 17 residues. After removal of 7 bases from V and 5 bases from J, the junction contained 15 bases not matched to a gene. The CDR3: CASKLDTSTGGNEKLFF. CDR3 bases: TGTGCCAGCAAATTAGACACTTCCACAGGGGGGAATGAAAAACTGTTTTTT.

This clonotype was found many times. The chain employs TRBV27 and TRBJ2-3; 8 nucleotides agree with TRBD1. Germline loops: CDR1 MNHEY, CDR2 SMNVEV (reference sequence). This CDR3 comprises 14 residues. Trimming at V came to 5 bases and at J to 4 bases, leaving 5 bases not matched to a gene. CDR3 coding DNA: TGTGCCAGCAGTCCCGACAGGGGTGCAGATACGCAGTATTTT. Translating gives CASSPDRGADTQYF.

This clonotype came up many times. The chain carries TRBV30 and TRBJ1-4; D not resolved. This CDR3 region has 13 residues. V was cut by 0 bases and J by 5 bases, with 7 bases left in between. From germline, CDR1 is GTSNPN and CDR2 SVGIG (reference sequence). In DNA, the CDR3 is TGTGCCTGGAGTGTAAATATGAATGAAAAACTGTTTTTT. This translates into CAWSVNMNEKLFF.

This clonotype was detected many times. This chain links TRBV6-4 with TRBJ1-5, with a tentative D call TRBD1 (5 bases). Germline-derived CDR1 and CDR2 are MRHNA and SNTAGT. V gave up 6 bases and J gave up 4 bases, with 13 bases separating them. There are 14 residues in the CDR3. The CDR3 coding sequence is TGTGCCAGCAGCCGCGGGCAGGGAAATCAGCCCCAGCATTTT. It translates to CASSRGQGNQPQHF.